This TCR beta chain was recovered during a study of blood T cell repertoires in COVID-19. At the level of the study: Collection of acute and convalescent COVID-19 samples took place in the United States, Italy and Spain. Sample material is recorded as cDNA or gDNA derived from T cells, B-cell-depleted T cells, or PBMCs.

Trimming stripped 4 bases from V and 5 bases from J, with 16 bases between. The germline CDR1 and CDR2 sequences are SGHRS and YFSETQ. The CDR3 spans 14 residues. Authors' processing steps: Using reference gene primer amplification, nucleated cell counts were estimated. The table came from immunoSEQ multiplex PCR; TCRdb's copy has only in-frame clones and leaves some out. V, J and clone size derive from that table, while D and trimming were established from the DNA sequence. The data show approximately 120,000 clones, about 87% seen once. The chain combines TRBV5-1 with TRBJ2-7, with a tentative D call TRBD1 (7 bases). The receptor was isolated from a woman aged 50 to 60 with acute or convalescent COVID-19. The material sequenced was peripheral blood. For the CDR3, the DNA is TGCGCCAGCAGCCCGAGACAGGGCGGGGACGAGCAGTACTTC. Translation gives CASSPRQGGDEQYF.